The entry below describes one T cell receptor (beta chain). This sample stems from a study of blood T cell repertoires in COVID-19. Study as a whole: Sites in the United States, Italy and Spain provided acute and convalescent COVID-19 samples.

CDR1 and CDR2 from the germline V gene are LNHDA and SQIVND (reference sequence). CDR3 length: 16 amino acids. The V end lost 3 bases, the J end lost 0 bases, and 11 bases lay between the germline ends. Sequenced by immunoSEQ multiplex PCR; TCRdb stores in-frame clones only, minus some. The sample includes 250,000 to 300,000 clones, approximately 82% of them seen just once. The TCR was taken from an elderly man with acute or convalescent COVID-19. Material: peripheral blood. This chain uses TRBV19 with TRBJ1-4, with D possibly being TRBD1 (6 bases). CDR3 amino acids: CASSMRTVATNEKLFF. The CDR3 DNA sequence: TGTGCCAGTAGTATGAGGACAGTTGCAACTAATGAAAAACTGTTTTTT.